What follows are 20 T cell receptor beta chains derived from one specimen sequenced in a study of read filtering for tumor transcriptome and immune sequencing. From about 400 ng of RNA, a library with molecular barcoded alpha/delta and beta/gamma adaptors was made. A single record per CDR3 protein comes from TCRdb applying MiXCR to the reads. The data hold 40,000 to 50,000 distinct CDR3 sequences, with 13% observed a single time. The source material was a population of CD138-negative cells sorted from bone marrow. The receptors were sampled from a donor at least 40 years old with multiple myeloma.

The chain combines TRBV29-1 with TRBJ1-5; D remains unclear. Trimming cost V 4 bases and J 9 bases, with 13 bases left between them. The CDR3 has 12 amino acids. The germline gives CDR1 SQVTM, CDR2 ANQGSEA. In nucleotides, the CDR3 is TGCAGCGTTGCCTGGCCCTCGGGGCCCCAGCATTTT. This sequence encodes CSVAWPSGPQHF.

At least ten counts were recorded for this clonotype. The rearrangement links TRBV3-1 to TRBJ2-2, with D possibly matching TRBD2 (5 bases). Between the trimmed V and J ends, which lost 2 bases and 6 bases, there was a span of 7 bases. The CDR3 loop spans 13 amino acids. Germline V gene data show CDR1 as LGHDT and CDR2 as YNNKEL (reference sequence). The CDR3: CASSQLGAGELFF. In DNA, the CDR3 is TGTGCCAGCAGCCAACTCGGGGCCGGGGAGCTGTTTTTT.

This clonotype was seen repeatedly, ten times or more. CDR3 loop: CASSVTSGSQNEQYF. CDR3 nucleotide sequence: TGTGCCAGTAGCGTGACTAGCGGGAGTCAAAACGAGCAGTACTTC. This sequence joins TRBV19 and TRBJ2-7; 12 nucleotides line up with TRBD2. The CDR3 extends over 15 amino acids. In germline, CDR1 is LNHDA, CDR2 SQIVND (reference sequence). The V gene end was trimmed by 6 bases and the J gene end by 5 bases; junction bases not matched to a gene: 8.

At least ten counts were recorded for this clonotype. Here the CDR3 reads CASSTGQGNNEQFF. The CDR3 DNA sequence: TGTGCCAGCAGCACGGGACAGGGAAACAATGAGCAGTTCTTC. This chain uses TRBV6-5 with TRBJ2-1, with 9 positions matching TRBD1. Trimming took 6 bases from V and 5 from J; bases not matched to a gene: 5. The CDR3 extends over 14 amino acids. Germline loops: CDR1 MNHEY, CDR2 SVGAGI.

Within the sample, this clonotype is medium-sized. J is TRBJ2-1 and V is TRBV24-1; TRBD1 matches 7 bases. The CDR3 sequence is 16 residues long. Unmatched junction bases numbered 5, after V lost 0 bases and J lost 4 bases. CDR1 KGHDR and CDR2 SFDVKD come from the germline V gene. CDR3 amino acids: CATSDLGQGVYNEQFF. The CDR3 DNA follows: TGTGCCACCAGTGATTTGGGGCAGGGGGTTTACAATGAGCAGTTCTTC.

For this clonotype: One base away lies a much larger clone, so this may be a sequencing read error. The gene calls are TRBV9 and TRBJ1-3; D may be TRBD1 (6 bases). This CDR3 is built from 15 residues. The V end was cut by 2 bases, the J end by 5 bases, with 14 bases between. Per the germline V gene, CDR1 is SGDLS and CDR2 is YYNGEE. CDR3 protein: CASSVTLGARNTIYF. CDR3 bases: TGTGCCAGCAGCGTCACCCTGGGGGCCAGAAACACCATATATTTT. Together with reference TRBV9 and TRBJ1-3, the CDR3 gives the full variable domain: DSGVTQTPKHLITATGQRVTLRCSPRSGDLSVYWYQQSLDQGLQFLIQYYNGEERAKGNILERFSAQQFPDLHSELNLSSLELGDSALYFCASSVTLGARNTIYFGEGSWLTVV.

The V call is TRBV5-1, the J call TRBJ1-5; 11 bases line up with TRBD1. Trimming took 4 bases from V and 7 from J; bases not matched to a gene: 4. This CDR3 has 14 amino acids. Germline-derived CDR1 and CDR2 are SGHRS and YFSETQ. The CDR3 DNA reads TGCGCCAGCAGCGGAGGGGACAGGGGGCAGCCCCAGCATTTT. Translation: CASSGGDRGQPQHF.

This clonotype was observed many times. The chain is built from TRBV30 and TRBJ1-1, with 7 bases aligning to TRBD1. Germline V CDR1 and CDR2: GTSNPN, SVGIG (reference sequence). The CDR3 consists of 12 residues. Trimming cost V 8 bases and J 2 bases; bases outside gene matches: 5. The CDR3 DNA follows: TGTGCCCGCCGACAGGGTAACACTGAAGCTTTCTTT. Translated: CARRQGNTEAFF.

There are many counts of this clonotype. J is TRBJ2-7 and V is TRBV7-2; a weak D match, TRBD2 (7 bases). Trimming removed 7 bases at V and 3 bases at J, with 19 bases between. The CDR3 covers 15 residues. CDR1 is SGHTA, CDR2 FQGNSA, per germline. CDR3 coding DNA: TGTGCCAGCAACCTAAGCGGGACAAAGAACTACGAGCAGTACTTC. Protein: CASNLSGTKNYEQYF.

The chain couples TRBV2 to TRBJ2-5; TRBD2 aligns across 8 bases. This CDR3 region has 17 residues. CDR1 and CDR2 (germline): SNHLY, FYNNEI. Trimming removed 5 bases from V and 2 bases from J; junction bases left unmatched: 13. CDR3 region: CASSPREGLSGQETQYF. DNA for the CDR3: TGTGCCAGCAGTCCCCGGGAGGGCCTGAGTGGTCAAGAGACCCAGTACTTC.

This clonotype occurred many times. The chain couples TRBV15 to TRBJ2-7; D could derive from TRBD1 or TRBD2 (5 bases each). Germline V gene lookup returns CDR1 LNHNV and CDR2 YYDKDF (reference sequence). CDR3 length: 14 residues. Between the trimmed V and J ends, which lost 0 bases and 0 bases, there was a span of 6 bases. In DNA form, the CDR3 reads TGTGCCACCAGCAGAGATGGGACCTCCTACGAGCAGTACTTC. Its protein product is CATSRDGTSYEQYF.

This clonotype was counted at least ten times. The chain employs TRBV20-1 and TRBJ2-3, with D unclear. Germline loops: CDR1 DFQATT, CDR2 SNEGSKA (reference sequence). This CDR3 contains 13 residues. The V and J ends lost 6 bases and 2 bases respectively, with 12 bases between them. CDR3 amino acids: CSATLRLTDTQYF. CDR3 nucleotide sequence: TGCAGTGCCACCCTTCGCCTCACAGATACGCAGTATTTT.

This clonotype was seen repeatedly, ten times or more. The rearrangement joins TRBV24-1 to TRBJ2-1; D ambiguous. Trimming took 5 bases from V and 6 from J, leaving 4 bases between them. The CDR3 spans 11 residues. Germline values: CDR1 KGHDR, CDR2 SFDVKD. This CDR3 is CATSALNEQFF. The CDR3 DNA is TGTGCCACCAGTGCCCTCAATGAGCAGTTCTTC.

The table lists this clonotype with many counts. The gene calls are TRBV28 and TRBJ2-5, with D hard to call. CDR1 and CDR2 (germline): MDHEN, SYDVKM. V was trimmed by 6 bases and J by 5 bases, leaving 16 bases between them. CDR3 length: 14 residues. CDR3 sequence (DNA): TGTGCCAGCAGCGAAGCAAAGGGATTGGAGACCCAGTACTTC. It encodes CASSEAKGLETQYF.

Regarding this clonotype: A read error may be the cause here, since a much bigger clone is one base away. The genes are TRBV6-5 and TRBJ1-2; D ambiguous. The germline gives CDR1 MNHEY, CDR2 SVGAGI. The V end lost 2 bases, the J end lost 10 bases, and 17 bases lay between the germline ends. This CDR3 contains 14 residues. Here the CDR3 reads CASSYRVGSADYTF. Written as DNA, the CDR3 is TGTGCCAGCAGTTACCGCGTCGGCAGCGCCGACTACACCTTC.

At least ten counts were recorded for this clonotype. The chain carries TRBV29-1 and TRBJ2-7; D is uncertain. V lost 5 bases and J lost 1, with 15 bases in between. This CDR3 has 14 amino acids. The germline CDR1 and CDR2 sequences are SQVTM and ANQGSEA. CDR3 protein: CSVLERIDSYEQYF. The CDR3 nucleotides are TGCAGCGTTCTGGAACGGATCGATTCCTACGAGCAGTACTTC.

This clonotype was recorded at least ten times. The chain has TRBV12-3 or TRBV12-4 and TRBJ2-2; 12 bases map to TRBD2. V lost 5 bases, J lost 7 bases, and 8 bases stayed unmatched. The CDR3 spans 16 residues. The CDR3 DNA follows: TGTGCCAGCAGTCCGCGACTAGCGGGAGTCGGCGGGGAGCTGTTTTTT. Its translation is CASSPRLAGVGGELFF.

The chain has TRBV3-1 and TRBJ2-7, with 7 positions matching TRBD2. V trimming: 4 bases; J trimming: 0 bases; junction bases outside the gene matches: 6. The CDR3 is made up of 15 amino acids. Germline CDR1 LGHDT, CDR2 YNNKEL (reference sequence). The CDR3: CASSPSGMVSYEQYF. The CDR3 DNA sequence: TGTGCCAGCAGCCCCAGCGGGATGGTCTCCTACGAGCAGTACTTC.

There are many counts of this clonotype. The V and J genes are TRBV29-1 and TRBJ2-5; 7 nucleotides agree with TRBD1. This CDR3 has 13 residues. The germline V gene encodes CDR1 SQVTM and CDR2 ANQGSEA. V lost 6 bases to trimming and J lost 1 base; unmatched junction nucleotides: 5. Here the CDR3 DNA reads TGCAGCGTCCTGACAGGGCTCCAAGAGACCCAGTACTTC. It yields the protein CSVLTGLQETQYF.

This clonotype has a count of ten or more. This chain connects TRBV6-2 or TRBV6-3 to TRBJ1-1; D is perhaps TRBD1 (5 bases). The germline CDR1 and CDR2 sequences are MNHEY and SVGEGT. The CDR3 loop spans 13 amino acids. Trimming left V 2 bases short and J 1 base short, with 5 bases between. The CDR3 DNA reads TGTGCCAGCAGTTACAGGGGGAACACTGAAGCTTTCTTT. This sequence encodes CASSYRGNTEAFF.